These 21 T cell receptor beta chains originate from one sample sequenced in a study of PD-L1 blockade in urothelial cancer. The assay was immunoSEQ multiplex PCR, and TCRdb's table has in-frame clones only and misses some. The table lists 70,000 to 85,000 clones, roughly 84% of them singletons. This specimen was PBMCs, taken around atezolizumab (anti-PD-L1) treatment. These receptors were obtained from a man aged 70-80 years with urothelial cancer.

Note on this clone: The same CDR3 can be traced to other DNA sequences in this sample. The rearrangement links TRBV5-1 to TRBJ1-1, with a possible D match to TRBD1 (6 bases). V lost 0 bases, J lost 4 bases, and 10 bases lay in between. The germline gives CDR1 SGHRS, CDR2 YFSETQ. This CDR3 is 14 amino acids long. CDR3 DNA sequence: TGCGCCAGCAGCTTGGAGGGGGGGCGCACTGAAGCTTTCTTT. Encoded protein: CASSLEGGRTEAFF. Variable domain in full (rest from reference TRBV5-1 and TRBJ1-1): KAGVTQTPRYLIKTRGQQVTLSCSPISGHRSVSWYQQTPGQGLQFLFEYFSETQRNKGNFPGRFSGRQFSNSRSEMNVSTLELGDSALYLCASSLEGGRTEAFFGQGTRLTVV.

V usage is TRBV18 and J usage is TRBJ2-3, with a tentative D call TRBD2 (5 bases). The CDR3 consists of 14 residues. Germline V CDR1 and CDR2: KGHSH, LQKENI. V lost 3 bases to trimming and J lost 0 bases, with 7 bases between them. In nucleotides, the CDR3 is TGTGCCAGCTCACCTCCGGGAAGCACAGATACGCAGTATTTT. This codes for CASSPPGSTDTQYF. The entire variable domain, with the rest obtained from reference TRBV18 and TRBJ2-3, is as follows: NAGVMQNPRHLVRRRGQEARLRCSPMKGHSHVYWYRQLPEEGLKFMVYLQKENIIDESGMPKERFSAEFPKEGPSILRIQQVVRGDSAAYFCASSPPGSTDTQYFGPGTRLTVL.

The CDR3 sequence is CASRRERAGGNIQYF. The CDR3 DNA reads as TGCGCCAGCAGGAGGGAGAGGGCGGGAGGTAACATTCAGTACTTC. The rearrangement joins TRBV5-1 to TRBJ2-4, with TRBD2 identical over 8 bases. The CDR3 runs 15 residues. With 5 bases clipped from V and 7 bases from J, the junction kept 11 bases outside the gene matches. Looked up from germline, CDR1 is SGHRS and CDR2 is YFSETQ.

This clone was seen only a few times. V gene TRBV29-1 combines with J gene TRBJ2-1; 9 positions match TRBD2. V lost 5 bases, J lost 1 base, and 12 bases stayed unmatched. The CDR3 runs to 17 residues. CDR1 SQVTM and CDR2 ANQGSEA come from the germline V gene. The chain's CDR3 is CSVQGDSGRLSYNEQFF. The CDR3 region has the DNA TGCAGCGTTCAAGGGGATAGCGGGAGACTTTCCTACAATGAGCAGTTCTTC.

V gene TRBV11-2 combines with J gene TRBJ2-2, with TRBD2 as a possible D gene (5 bases). Germline CDR1 and CDR2: SGHAT and FQNNGV. Trimming cost V 6 bases and J 5 bases, with 10 bases left between them. This CDR3 has 13 amino acids. Written as DNA, the CDR3 is TGTGCCAGCAGACCAGCGGAAACCGGGGAGCTGTTTTTT. Translation: CASRPAETGELFF.

V gene TRBV6-6 combines with J gene TRBJ2-7; 7 nucleotides match TRBD2. The V gene's germline CDR1 is MNHNY and CDR2 SVGAGI (reference sequence). Trimming at V came to 6 bases and at J to 0 bases, leaving 2 bases not matched to a gene. The length of the CDR3 is 13 residues. The CDR3 sequence is CASRRGSSYEQYF. The CDR3 nucleotides are TGTGCCAGCAGGCGCGGGAGCTCCTACGAGCAGTACTTC.

The rearrangement uses TRBV11-2 and TRBJ1-3; D gene unclear. Between the trimmed V and J ends, which lost 3 bases and 4 bases, there was a span of 10 bases. CDR3 length equals 14 residues. Germline loops: CDR1 SGHAT, CDR2 FQNNGV. The CDR3 sequence: CASSFGELGNTIYF. In DNA form, the CDR3 reads TGTGCCAGCAGCTTTGGGGAGTTGGGAAACACCATATATTTT.

The CDR3 sequence: CASSPRGVDRRVRGNEQFF. CDR3 bases: TGTGCCAGCAGTCCTCGCGGGGTCGACCGACGGGTAAGGGGAAATGAGCAGTTCTTC. The rearrangement links TRBV2 to TRBJ2-1; tentatively, D is TRBD2 (6 bases). V was trimmed by 5 bases and J by 7 bases, leaving 30 bases between them. The CDR3 spans 19 residues. Germline values: CDR1 SNHLY, CDR2 FYNNEI.

This sequence joins TRBV5-1 and TRBJ1-4; 9 bases match TRBD1. The CDR3 sequence is 16 residues long. CDR1 and CDR2 (germline): SGHRS, YFSETQ. Losses at the gene ends were 1 base for V and 7 bases for J; bases not matched to a gene: 8. This chain's CDR3 is CASSLFGGQGSEKLFF. The CDR3, as DNA: TGCGCCAGCAGCTTGTTCGGGGGACAGGGTAGTGAAAAACTGTTTTTT.

V gene TRBV11-2 combines with J gene TRBJ2-5, with D unresolved. Trimming took 1 base from V and 2 from J, leaving 8 bases between them. The V gene's germline CDR1 is SGHAT and CDR2 FQNNGV. CDR3 size: 14 residues. As DNA, the CDR3 is TGTGCCAGCAGCTTAGTGTCTTCTCAAGAGACCCAGTACTTC. Translating gives CASSLVSSQETQYF. The entire variable domain, with the rest obtained from reference TRBV11-2 and TRBJ2-5, is as follows: EAGVAQSPRYKIIEKRQSVAFWCNPISGHATLYWYQQILGQGPKLLIQFQNNGVVDDSQLPKDRFSAERLKGVDSTLKIQPAKLEDSAVYLCASSLVSSQETQYFGPGTRLLVL.

V gene TRBV10-3 combines with J gene TRBJ2-3, with TRBD1 matching over 7 bases. The CDR3 covers 13 residues. V lost 11 bases and J lost 2; bases outside the gene matches: 7. CDR1 is ENHRY, CDR2 SYGVKD, per germline. CDR3: CAAAGTATDTQYF. Written as DNA, the CDR3 is TGTGCCGCCGCAGGGACAGCCACAGATACGCAGTATTTT.

The CDR3 sequence: CASSRSGSSYEQYF. CDR3 nucleotides: TGTGCCAGCAGTCGTAGCGGGAGTAGCTACGAGCAGTACTTC. This rearrangement joins TRBV6-6 to TRBJ2-7, with TRBD2 matching over 9 bases. The J segment lost 3 bases and the V segment lost 5 bases, leaving 5 bases of the junction unmatched. CDR1 and CDR2 from the germline V gene are MNHNY and SVGAGI (reference sequence). The length of the CDR3 is 14 residues.

The chain combines TRBV10-2 with TRBJ2-7, with 10 bases fitting TRBD2. Trimming cost V 0 bases and J 5 bases; bases outside gene matches: 13. Germline V gives CDR1 WSHSY, CDR2 SAAADI. The CDR3 is 18 amino acids. The CDR3 spells CASSESGALAGVVHEQYF. The CDR3 DNA reads TGCGCCAGCAGTGAGTCGGGGGCCCTAGCGGGAGTAGTCCACGAGCAGTACTTC.

This clone showed up just once. The rearrangement links TRBV19 to TRBJ1-2; D possibly corresponds to TRBD1 (5 bases). V was pared by 4 bases and J by 7 bases, with 13 bases between. The CDR3 has 13 amino acids. From germline, CDR1 is LNHDA and CDR2 SQIVND (reference sequence). The CDR3: CASSTTGVLGYTF. The CDR3 nucleotides are TGTGCCAGTAGTACCACAGGAGTGCTTGGCTACACCTTC.

V is TRBV5-6 and J is TRBJ2-7; no reliable D call. CDR1 and CDR2 (germline): SGHDT, YYEEEE. The CDR3 loop spans 13 amino acids. Trimming stripped 0 bases from V and 2 bases from J, with 6 bases between. This chain's CDR3 is CASSLAYPYEQYF. The DNA of the CDR3 is TGTGCCAGCAGCTTGGCCTACCCCTACGAGCAGTACTTC.

The V call is TRBV25-1, the J call TRBJ2-1; TRBD2 agrees at 11 bases. With V trimmed by 5 bases and J by 0 bases, 9 bases remained unmatched. There are 18 residues in the CDR3. Germline CDR1 is MGHDK and CDR2 is SYGVNS. The CDR3 DNA reads as TGTGCCAGCAGTCCCCCGGGACTAGCGGCAAGCTCCTACAATGAGCAGTTCTTC. Its translation is CASSPPGLAASSYNEQFF.

Of note for this clone: At one end, the junction sequence differs from germline, possibly due to a read error. The chain couples TRBV18 to TRBJ2-7; D is perhaps TRBD2 (5 bases). The CDR3 has 15 residues. Germline assignment: CDR1 KGHSH and CDR2 LQKENI. The CDR3 spells CASTPLSDSSYEQYF. The CDR3 nucleotides read TGTGCCAGCACACCTCTTAGCGACTCCTCCTACGAGCAGTACTTC.

The chain is built from TRBV25-1 and TRBJ2-7, with D unclear. Germline loops: CDR1 MGHDK, CDR2 SYGVNS. This CDR3 comprises 11 residues. V was clipped by 1 base and J by 12 bases, with 10 bases between them. DNA of the CDR3: TGTGCCAGCAGTGAATTGAGGTCTTGGTACTTC. It encodes CASSELRSWYF.

V usage is TRBV9 and J usage is TRBJ2-7, with a possible D match to TRBD1 (6 bases). Deletions cut 4 bases from V and 3 bases from J, with 20 bases between. CDR3 length equals 16 residues. CDR1 is SGDLS, CDR2 YYNGEE, per germline. The CDR3 sequence is CASSPPPGARGYEQYF. In nucleotides, the CDR3 is TGTGCCAGCAGCCCCCCCCCAGGGGCTAGGGGCTACGAGCAGTACTTC.

The CDR3 nucleotides are TGCGCCAGCAGCCAACAACAGGGTTACGAGCAGTACTTC. As protein: CASSQQQGYEQYF. The chain combines TRBV4-1 with TRBJ2-7; TRBD1 is a possible D gene (6 bases). Looked up from germline, CDR1 is MGHRA and CDR2 is YSYEKL. This CDR3 has 13 amino acids. Trimming pared 2 bases from V and 4 bases from J, leaving 9 bases between.

V gene TRBV28 combines with J gene TRBJ2-3; TRBD2 matches 13 bases. Losses at the gene ends were 4 bases for V and 6 bases for J; bases not matched to a gene: 19. The length of the CDR3 is 20 residues. Per the germline V gene, CDR1 is MDHEN and CDR2 is SYDVKM. This CDR3 reads CASSSPLNDGTSGKGDTQYF. In DNA, the CDR3 is TGTGCCAGCAGTTCCCCATTAAACGATGGGACTAGCGGGAAAGGGGATACGCAGTATTTT.